These 14 T cell receptor beta chains were sequenced from one sample in a study of a mutant IDH1 vaccine in newly diagnosed glioma. The antigens these receptors bind are not known. Sequencing was performed with immunoSEQ multiplex PCR; in TCRdb, only in-frame clones are kept and a portion is missing. The table includes about 41,000 clones, 78% detected once. The time point was: week 23, last vaccination. All doses held 300 ug of mutant IDH1 20-mer peptide, with topical imiquimod. Sequencing used PBMCs, obtained from a glioma patient whose treatment included an IDH1 peptide vaccine. Source of these receptors: a woman aged 40 to 50 with glioma. Some clones in this sample may be carry-over from other donors' samples.

The chain's CDR3 is CASSLGGGGVSQPQHF. CDR3 nucleotides: TGTGCCAGCAGCTTGGGTGGAGGGGGCGTATCACAGCCCCAGCATTTT. The chain is built from TRBV5-6 and TRBJ1-5; TRBD1 aligns across 7 bases. Trimming took 0 bases from V and 7 from J; bases not matched to a gene: 10. Germline CDR1 SGHDT, CDR2 YYEEEE. CDR3 length: 16 amino acids. The variable domain in full, completed from reference TRBV5-6 and TRBJ1-5, reads DAGVTQSPTHLIKTRGQQVTLRCSPKSGHDTVSWYQQALGQGPQFIFQYYEEEERQRGNFPDRFSGHQFPNYSSELNVNALLLGDSALYLCASSLGGGGVSQPQHFGDGTRLSIL.

The gene calls are TRBV5-5 and TRBJ2-1; possible D gene TRBD2, 5 bases. The CDR3 runs 15 residues. The V end was cut by 2 bases, the J end by 2 bases, with 11 bases between. Germline loops: CDR1 SGHKS, CDR2 YYEKEE (reference sequence). CDR3 coding DNA: TGTGCCAGCAGCTTCGAGGGTAGCGCCTACAATGAGCAGTTCTTC. As protein: CASSFEGSAYNEQFF.

CDR3 in amino acids: CASSSLQAGYGYTF. In DNA, the CDR3 is TGTGCCAGTAGTTCCCTCCAGGCGGGCTATGGCTACACCTTC. This chain uses TRBV19 with TRBJ1-2; D is unresolved. Germline V gene sequence: CDR1 LNHDA, CDR2 SQIVND (reference sequence). The CDR3 length is 14 residues. The V end lost 5 bases, the J end lost 4 bases, and 14 bases lay between the germline ends.

The CDR3 DNA sequence: TGTGCCAGCAGCGCTCAGCAGGGGGCCAAAAACATTCAGTACTTC. This translates into CASSAQQGAKNIQYF. The rearrangement links TRBV4-2 to TRBJ2-4, with D possibly TRBD1 on 6 matching bases. CDR1 is LGHNA, CDR2 YNFKEQ, per germline. The CDR3 consists of 15 residues. With 5 bases removed from V and 1 base from J, the gap between germline ends came to 12 bases.

The chain uses TRBV28 and TRBJ1-2, with a tentative D call TRBD1 (6 bases). Per the germline V gene, CDR1 is MDHEN and CDR2 is SYDVKM. The CDR3 consists of 15 residues. Trimming left V 6 bases short and J 4 bases short, with 18 bases between. CDR3 sequence: CASRGGQGLGYGYTF. CDR3 coding DNA: TGTGCCAGCAGGGGGGGCCAGGGATTGGGCTATGGCTACACCTTC.

CDR3 nucleotide sequence: TGTGCCAGCAGCCAAGGACAGGACTATGGCTACACCTTC. It codes for CASSQGQDYGYTF. This sequence joins TRBV4-2 and TRBJ1-2; possibly TRBD1 for D (6 bases). The CDR3 spans 13 residues. Trimming removed 1 base at V and 3 bases at J, with 6 bases between. From germline, CDR1 is LGHNA and CDR2 YNFKEQ.

The chain is built from TRBV6-5 and TRBJ2-1; tentatively, D is TRBD1 or TRBD2 (5 bases each). Trimming removed 2 bases from V and 6 bases from J, with 14 bases in between. Germline-derived CDR1 and CDR2 are MNHEY and SVGAGI. The length of the CDR3 is 15 residues. The CDR3 region has the DNA TGTGCCAGCAGTTACGGAGGCAGGGAAGTCAATGAGCAGTTCTTC. Translating gives CASSYGGREVNEQFF.

This sequence joins TRBV7-8 and TRBJ2-1; D tentatively reads TRBD1 or TRBD2 (5 bases each). Germline loops: CDR1 SGHVS, CDR2 FQNEAQ. The CDR3 length is 16 residues. V was pared by 5 bases and J by 1 base, with 15 bases between. The CDR3 coding sequence is TGTGCCAGCAGCCCTCCGGGGCCTATATCCTACAATGAGCAGTTCTTC. It codes for CASSPPGPISYNEQFF.

This clone was observed a handful of times. The CDR3: CASRTRSNEKLFF. The CDR3 DNA is TGTGCCAGCAGAACCCGGAGTAATGAAAAACTGTTTTTT. The J gene is TRBJ1-4, the V gene TRBV28, with D uncertain. The CDR3 length is 13 residues. Germline CDR1 and CDR2: MDHEN and SYDVKM. The ends were cut back, 6 bases at V and 4 bases at J, with 9 bases in the middle.

The chain is built from TRBV28 and TRBJ2-7, with D maybe TRBD1 (6 bases). Germline V gene sequence: CDR1 MDHEN, CDR2 SYDVKM. Trimming removed 1 base from V and 1 base from J, with 11 bases in between. The CDR3 covers 15 residues. CDR3 region: CASSLFGRGSYEQYF. The CDR3 DNA sequence: TGTGCCAGCAGTTTATTCGGCAGGGGTTCCTACGAGCAGTACTTC.

The chain has TRBV18 and TRBJ1-5; D possibly corresponds to TRBD1 (5 bases). CDR3 length equals 14 residues. Germline-derived CDR1 and CDR2 are KGHSH and LQKENI. Trimming took 2 bases from V and 5 from J, leaving 10 bases between them. CDR3 protein: CASSPGGSDQPQHF. CDR3 coding DNA: TGTGCCAGCTCACCAGGGGGTTCGGATCAGCCCCAGCATTTT.

The V and J genes are TRBV4-3 and TRBJ2-1; 11 nucleotides match TRBD2. The CDR3 sequence is 16 residues long. Trimming removed 2 bases from V and 10 bases from J; junction bases left unmatched: 10. Germline lookup yields CDR1 LGHNA and CDR2 YSLEER. The CDR3 DNA reads TGCGCCAGCAGCCAAATGAGACTAGCGGGGTCCGGGGAGCAGTTCTTC. It specifies CASSQMRLAGSGEQFF.

The rearrangement links TRBV5-6 to TRBJ1-4; 8 bases agree with TRBD1. The CDR3 consists of 13 residues. The J segment lost 4 bases and the V segment lost 6 bases, leaving 2 bases of the junction unmatched. CDR1 and CDR2 from the germline V gene are SGHDT and YYEEEE. As DNA, the CDR3 is TGTGCCAGCAAGACAGGGGATAATGAAAAACTGTTTTTT. Translated: CASKTGDNEKLFF.

The genes are TRBV5-5 and TRBJ2-3, with D perhaps given as TRBD1 or TRBD2 (5 bases each). V was cut by 0 bases and J by 3 bases, with 11 bases left in between. Germline CDR1 and CDR2: SGHKS and YYEKEE (reference sequence). The CDR3 is 15 residues long. DNA of the CDR3: TGTGCCAGCAGCTTGGGGGGGTGGGGAACAGATACGCAGTATTTT. Its protein is CASSLGGWGTDTQYF.